The source of this T cell receptor beta chain is a study of shared clonotypes between healthy human individuals (dated by TCRdb to between 2020 and 2021). Background on the whole study: A few men and a couple of women, aged 18 to 49 years, made up the cohort. To estimate repertoire size and how much clonotypes are shared between individuals, the study performed deep sequencing of blood TCR repertoires from 4 to 6 healthy adults. For each donor, CD4 naive and CD4 memory were each given three plates, CD8 naive was given two plates, and CD8 memory was given one plate. Different laboratories and diverse techniques were used to prepare libraries and sequence TCR repertoires, to increase sequencing depth and limit assay-specific biases. Leukapheresis yielded between about 0.94 and 10 billion PBMCs per donor.

Overall study outcomes, separate from this receptor: Sampling was limited to blood, and TCR repertoires in tissue likely differ from TCR repertoires in blood. About 5% of naive CD4, 3% to 3.5% of naive CD8, about 2.1% of memory CD4, and about 0.4% of memory CD8 clonotypes were shared across a few donors. Rarefaction of sorted-subset datasets indicated incomplete sequencing despite the large sequencing depth. Because the study included only a small number of donors, the genetic and exposure-history diversity represented was limited. Naive subsets generally had larger estimated clonotype richness than memory subsets did. Based on pairwise subsampling, the degree of clonotype sharing among donors was expected to be affected by sequencing depth. Compared with non-shared clonotypes, clonotypes shared by all four sorted-subset donors had higher generation probabilities.

Including cysteine and phenylalanine, the CDR3 has 17 amino acids. Of all the DNA, just the CDR3 is kept, 51 bases in frame from base 1. The junction shows trimming of 6 bases on V and 0 bases on J, and the gene matches do not reach 11 bases of it. The germline V gene (reference sequence) yields MNHEY for CDR1 and SMNVEV for CDR2. To note about this clone: It has no known antigen specificity. The input lacks base qualities; no much larger clone sits a single base away.

Donors were healthy HIV-negative adults with no recently reported acute infections or vaccinations. Every donor was a Caucasian adult residing in Nashville, Tennessee, USA. CD4+ T cells were enriched by magnetic negative selection; naive cells were then positively selected on CD45RA, and the negative fraction formed the memory subset. After blood collection by leukapheresis, PBMCs were isolated using Ficoll-Histopaque density gradient centrifugation and then cryopreserved in the vapor phase of liquid nitrogen. Analytical flow cytometry was used to check the purity and quantity of every magnetically sorted T cell population. Each sorted fraction had its genomic DNA isolated and then quantified by UV absorbance on a Nanodrop 2000c. Using the deep immunoSEQ assay, multiplex PCR amplified TCR CDR3 regions from genomic DNA. Extracted genomic DNA from each cell subset was distributed evenly across all wells of several immunoSEQ 96-well plates, and each plate was treated as a replicate. For sorted subsets, 200 ng of genomic DNA, equivalent to some 30,000 T cell genomes, went into each replicate PCR. Purified libraries were quantified with a Qubit 3.0 fluorometer, sized on a Bioanalyzer 2100, and re-quantified with the KAPA Library Quantification kit. Each immunoSEQ 96-well plate was sequenced on its own single-read 150-cycle Illumina NextSeq 550 flow cell. Per the authors' processing: Because the immunoSEQ output included only junctional sequences and no quality scores, the filtering could not be the same as the filtering used for full-length reads. Sequences were annotated with PyIR, a Python wrapper for IgBLAST v1.9, using IMGT germline references to assign V/J genes and CDR3. Reads were filtered out if the reads had weak V/J assignments (E-value above 1e-6), no CDR3, stop codons, out-of-frame junctions, or ambiguous translated residues. V3J clonotypes were defined as sequences sharing the same inferred V gene, J gene, and CDR3 amino acid sequence. Percentage overlap between repertoires was calculated by dividing the number of shared unique clonotypes by the size of the smaller repertoire. Repertoire richness was assessed with RTK rarefaction, the Chao1 estimator, and Recon v2.1 estimates of unobserved clonotypes. Generation probabilities for all TCRbeta clonotypes obtained by the gDNA method from a handful of donors were computed using OLGA. As stored in TCRdb, this immuneACCESS dataset retains in-frame rearrangements with V and J assigned. A fraction of the clones does not appear; measured against another copy, unresolved V genes explain less than half of the discrepancy, and the remainder lacks a known reason. The DNA gave D and trimming, while V, J and clone size come from that table. This sample lists 950,000 to 1,100,000 clones; approximately 72% were detected once. The ten most abundant clones make up 1.4% to 1.5% of the sample.

The sequence came from a man aged 18 to 30 in good health. This sequence uses TRBV27 and TRBJ1-5; 7 bases in between match TRBD1. The specimen was memory CD4+ T cells sorted from blood. What this sample's cell subset or site label stands for: CD45RA-negative fraction. The CDR3 reads CASSLQGVRGSNQPQHF. The DNA sequence reads TGTGCCAGCAGCCTCCAGGGGGTGAGGGGTAGCAATCAGCCCCAGCATTTT.